This TCR beta chain was obtained from a study of blood T cell repertoires in COVID-19. Sequenced by immunoSEQ multiplex PCR; TCRdb stores in-frame clones only, minus some. Counted here are 300,000 or so clones, just over 90% occurring once; the ten biggest clones make up 2% to 2.5%. Seattle patient enrollment occurred during active infection, with longitudinal follow-up thereafter. This clone was seen a single time. The sequencing input was peripheral blood. The TCR originated in a woman aged 30 to 39 with COVID-19, enrolled during active disease.

The CDR3 nucleotides are TGTGCCAGCAGGTTTACAGGGGCGACTAATGAAAAACTGTTTTTT. Residues: CASRFTGATNEKLFF. The rearrangement joins TRBV7-9 to TRBJ1-4; 7 bases fit TRBD1. V shed 6 bases, J shed 2 bases, and the junction held 6 bases outside the gene matches. The CDR3 spans 15 residues. Per the germline V gene, CDR1 is SEHNR and CDR2 is FQNEAQ (reference sequence).